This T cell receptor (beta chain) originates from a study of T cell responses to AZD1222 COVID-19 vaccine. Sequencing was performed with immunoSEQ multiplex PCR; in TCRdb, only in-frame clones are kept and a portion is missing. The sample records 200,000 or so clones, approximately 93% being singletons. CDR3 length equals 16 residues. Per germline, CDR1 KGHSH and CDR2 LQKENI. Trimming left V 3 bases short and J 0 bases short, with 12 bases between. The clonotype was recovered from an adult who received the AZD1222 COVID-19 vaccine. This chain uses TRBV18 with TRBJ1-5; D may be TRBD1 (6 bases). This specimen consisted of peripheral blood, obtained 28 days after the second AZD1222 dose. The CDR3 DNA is TGTGCCAGCTCACCGGGGGCAGCATATAGCAATCAGCCCCAGCATTTT. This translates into CASSPGAAYSNQPQHF. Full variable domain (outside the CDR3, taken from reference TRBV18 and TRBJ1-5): NAGVMQNPRHLVRRRGQEARLRCSPMKGHSHVYWYRQLPEEGLKFMVYLQKENIIDESGMPKERFSAEFPKEGPSILRIQQVVRGDSAAYFCASSPGAAYSNQPQHFGDGTRLSIL.